The clone carrying this TCR beta chain was observed once. This sample was included in a study of T cell responses to AZD1222 COVID-19 vaccine. CDR1 and CDR2 from the germline V gene are MNHEY and SMNVEV (reference sequence). V was clipped by 5 bases and J by 10 bases, with 12 bases between them. The CDR3 totals 13 residues. Assay used: immunoSEQ multiplex PCR; TCRdb lists only in-frame clones, some missing. This table has about 170,000 clones, over 85% appearing once. The chain has TRBV27 and TRBJ1-6; D gene unclear. This receptor was taken from an adult in good health. The specimen comprised peripheral blood, sampled on day 0 of AZD1222 vaccination. CDR3 DNA: TGTGCCAGCAGTCCATCGGCCTGGTCACCCCTCCACTTT. Encoded protein: CASSPSAWSPLHF.